This T cell receptor (beta chain) derives from a study of CD8 T cells in Susac syndrome. The germline CDR1 and CDR2 sequences are DFQATT and SNEGSKA (reference sequence). The CDR3 runs 13 residues. V gave up 2 bases and J gave up 4 bases, with 11 bases separating them. Patients with Susac syndrome met the recently defined diagnostic criteria for definite or probable disease. A quantity of about 0.5 to 1 ug RNA underwent reverse transcription using random hexamers. TCRdb recomputed calls from the immunoSEQ multiplex PCR reads with MiXCR, one row per CDR3 protein. The table lists tens of thousands of distinct CDR3 sequences, 95% of them singletons.

Sequences were obtained from CD8+ T cells from PBMCs. The clonotype comes from a human donor with Susac syndrome. This chain links TRBV20-1 with TRBJ1-1; a weak D match, TRBD1 (5 bases). The CDR3 protein is CSARTRGTTEAFF. In DNA, the CDR3 is TGCAGTGCTAGAACTCGGGGGACCACTGAAGCTTTCTTT.